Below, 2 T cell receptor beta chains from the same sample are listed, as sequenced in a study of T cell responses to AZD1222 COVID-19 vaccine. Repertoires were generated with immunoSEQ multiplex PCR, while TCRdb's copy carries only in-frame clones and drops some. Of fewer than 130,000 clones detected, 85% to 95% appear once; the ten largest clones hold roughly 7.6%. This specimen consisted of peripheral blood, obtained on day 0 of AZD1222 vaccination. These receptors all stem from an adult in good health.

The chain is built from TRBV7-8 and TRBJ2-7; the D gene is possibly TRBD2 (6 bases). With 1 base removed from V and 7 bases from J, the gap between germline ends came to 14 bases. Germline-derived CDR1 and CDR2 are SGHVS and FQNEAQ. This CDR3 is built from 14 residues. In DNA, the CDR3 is TGTGCCAGCAGCTTAGGCAGCCAAGGGAGGGAGCAGTACTTC. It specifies CASSLGSQGREQYF.

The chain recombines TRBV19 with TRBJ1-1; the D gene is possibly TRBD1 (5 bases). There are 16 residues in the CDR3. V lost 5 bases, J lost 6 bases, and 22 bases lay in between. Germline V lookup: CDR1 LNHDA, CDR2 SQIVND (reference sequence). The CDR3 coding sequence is TGTGCCAGTAGTTGGACACTAGATATACCTCTCGCTGAAGCTTTCTTT. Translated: CASSWTLDIPLAEAFF. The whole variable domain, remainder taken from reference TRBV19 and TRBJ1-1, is DGGITQSPKYLFRKEGQNVTLSCEQNLNHDAMYWYRQDPGQGLRLIYYSQIVNDFQKGDIAEGYSVSREKKESFPLTVTSAQKNPTAFYLCASSWTLDIPLAEAFFGQGTRLTVV.